Reported below is one T cell receptor (beta chain). Its specificity is unknown. Measured with immunoSEQ multiplex PCR; TCRdb has only the in-frame clones, and not every one. Of roughly 42,000 clones listed, over 75% are singletons. These data belong to a study of a mutant IDH1 vaccine in newly diagnosed glioma. In the study overall: Vaccine administration was initiated 4-6 weeks following radiotherapy alone, or with temozolomide cycles.

CDR1 is SNHLY, CDR2 FYNNEI, per germline. The CDR3 has 16 amino acids. Trimming took 6 bases from V and 6 from J, leaving 22 bases between them. Time point given: week 5, during vaccination. Every single dose of the vaccine, 300 ug of mutant IDH1 20-mer peptide, came with topical imiquimod. Overall study findings and caveats: Immune responses arising from the vaccine appeared in roughly 95% of patients.

This chain joins TRBV2 and TRBJ2-3, with D possibly TRBD2 on 6 matching bases. The sequences come from PBMCs, collected from a glioma patient whose treatment included an IDH1 peptide vaccine. The receptor was isolated from a man aged 35-49 years with glioma. The CDR3 is CASSGLAGTPGDTQYF. In nucleotides, the CDR3 is TGTGCCAGCAGCGGTCTTGCCGGGACTCCGGGGGATACGCAGTATTTT.